This T cell receptor beta chain was recovered during a study of shared clonotypes between healthy human individuals. Every one of the donors was a Caucasian adult that lived in Nashville, Tennessee. Findings and caveats of the study: Rarefaction gave evidence that sorted-subset sequencing remained incomplete despite large depth.

An assay was performed, and its level was deep. Some clones are missing from TCRdb's copy, which holds only in-frame ones; the method was immunoSEQ multiplex PCR. This sample has 230,000 or so clones; 50% to 75% occur once, and the top ten carry around 10%. CDR3 length: 16 amino acids. Germline V gene lookup returns CDR1 SEHNR and CDR2 FQNEAQ (reference sequence). Trimming pared 5 bases from V and 3 bases from J, leaving 20 bases between. To note about this clone: What it binds is not known.

The sequenced material came from memory CD4+ T cells sorted from blood. The subset here: CD45RA-negative fraction. This chain connects TRBV7-9 to TRBJ2-7; perhaps TRBD1 as D (5 bases). The sequence came from a man younger than 40 in good health. CDR3 region: CASSPFRVPGNYEQYF. The DNA of the CDR3 is TGTGCCAGCAGCCCCTTTAGGGTGCCAGGGAACTACGAGCAGTACTTC.